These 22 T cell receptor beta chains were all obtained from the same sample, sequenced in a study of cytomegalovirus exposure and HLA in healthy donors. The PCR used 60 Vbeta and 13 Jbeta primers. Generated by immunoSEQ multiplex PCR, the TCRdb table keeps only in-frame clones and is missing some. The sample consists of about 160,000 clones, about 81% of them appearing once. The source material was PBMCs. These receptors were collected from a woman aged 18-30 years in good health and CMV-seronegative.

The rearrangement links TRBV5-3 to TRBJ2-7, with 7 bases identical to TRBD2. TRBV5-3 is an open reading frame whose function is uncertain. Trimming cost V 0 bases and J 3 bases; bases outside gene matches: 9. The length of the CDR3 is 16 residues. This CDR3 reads CARSLATTSKVYEQYF. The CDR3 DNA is TGTGCCAGAAGCTTGGCGACGACTAGCAAGGTCTACGAGCAGTACTTC.

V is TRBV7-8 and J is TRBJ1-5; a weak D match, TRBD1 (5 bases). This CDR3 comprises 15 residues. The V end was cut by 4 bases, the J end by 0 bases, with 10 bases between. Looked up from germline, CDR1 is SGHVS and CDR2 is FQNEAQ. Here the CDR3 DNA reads TGTGCCAGCAGCTCGGAGGGGTATAGCAATCAGCCCCAGCATTTT. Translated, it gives CASSSEGYSNQPQHF.

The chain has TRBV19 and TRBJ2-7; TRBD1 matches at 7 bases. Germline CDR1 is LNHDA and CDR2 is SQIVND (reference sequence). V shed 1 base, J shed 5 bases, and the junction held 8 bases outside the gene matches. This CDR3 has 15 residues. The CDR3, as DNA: TGTGCCAGTAGTATAGTGTCGGGACAGTTCCACGAGCAGTACTTC. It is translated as CASSIVSGQFHEQYF.

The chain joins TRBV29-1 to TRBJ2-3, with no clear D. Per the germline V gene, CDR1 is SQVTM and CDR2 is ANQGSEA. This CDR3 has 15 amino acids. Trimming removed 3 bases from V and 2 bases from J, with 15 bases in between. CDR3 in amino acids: CSVDLQQIDTDTQYF. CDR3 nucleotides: TGCAGCGTTGATCTACAGCAGATAGACACAGATACGCAGTATTTT.

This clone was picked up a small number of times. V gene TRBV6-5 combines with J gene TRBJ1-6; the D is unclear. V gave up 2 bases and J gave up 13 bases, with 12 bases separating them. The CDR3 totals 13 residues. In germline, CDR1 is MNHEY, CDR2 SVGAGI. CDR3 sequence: CASSYRSVQPLHF. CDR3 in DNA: TGTGCCAGCAGTTACAGGAGCGTTCAGCCCCTCCACTTT.

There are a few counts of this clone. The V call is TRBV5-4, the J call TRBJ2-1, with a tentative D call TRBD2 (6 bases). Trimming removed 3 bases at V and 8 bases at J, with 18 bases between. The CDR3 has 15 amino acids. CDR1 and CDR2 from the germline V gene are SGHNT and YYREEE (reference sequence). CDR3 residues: CASSSFPGGSHEQFF. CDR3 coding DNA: TGTGCCAGCAGCTCCTTCCCCGGGGGATCGCATGAGCAGTTCTTC.

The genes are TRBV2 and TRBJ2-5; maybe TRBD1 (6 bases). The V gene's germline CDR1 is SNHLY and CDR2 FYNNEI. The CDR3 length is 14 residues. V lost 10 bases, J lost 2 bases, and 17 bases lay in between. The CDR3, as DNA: TGTGCCACCCAGAAAGGACAGACTCAAGAGACCCAGTACTTC. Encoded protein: CATQKGQTQETQYF.

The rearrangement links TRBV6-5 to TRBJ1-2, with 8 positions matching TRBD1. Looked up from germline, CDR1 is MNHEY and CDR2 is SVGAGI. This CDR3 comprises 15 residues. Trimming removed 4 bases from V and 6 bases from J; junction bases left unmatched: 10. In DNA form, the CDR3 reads TGTGCCAGCAGTTCTTCCCGGACAGGGATAAATGGCTACACCTTC. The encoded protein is CASSSSRTGINGYTF.

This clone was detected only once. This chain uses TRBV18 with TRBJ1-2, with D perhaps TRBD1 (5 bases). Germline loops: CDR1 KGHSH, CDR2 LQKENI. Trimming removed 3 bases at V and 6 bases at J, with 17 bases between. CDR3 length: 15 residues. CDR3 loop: CASSPLSGSFHGYTF. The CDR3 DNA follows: TGTGCCAGCTCACCGTTATCAGGGTCGTTCCATGGCTACACCTTC.

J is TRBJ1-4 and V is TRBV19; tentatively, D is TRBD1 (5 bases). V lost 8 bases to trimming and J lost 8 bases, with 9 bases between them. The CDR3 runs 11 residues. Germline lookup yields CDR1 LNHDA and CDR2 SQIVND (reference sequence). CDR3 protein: CASGGREKLFF. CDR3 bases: TGTGCCAGTGGGGGGAGGGAAAAACTGTTTTTT.

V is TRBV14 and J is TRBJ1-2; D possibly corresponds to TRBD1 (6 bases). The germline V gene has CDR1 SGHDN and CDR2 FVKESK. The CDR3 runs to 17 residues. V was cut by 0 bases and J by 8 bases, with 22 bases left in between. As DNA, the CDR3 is TGTGCCAGCAGCCAAGATCATTTTCGGACAGCGCGGCACGGCTACACCTTC. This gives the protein CASSQDHFRTARHGYTF. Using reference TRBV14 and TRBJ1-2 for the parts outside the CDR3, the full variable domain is EAGVTQFPSHSVIEKGQTVTLRCDPISGHDNLYWYRRVMGKEIKFLLHFVKESKQDESGMPNNRFLAERTGGTYSTLKVQPAELEDSGVYFCASSQDHFRTARHGYTFGSGTRLTVV.

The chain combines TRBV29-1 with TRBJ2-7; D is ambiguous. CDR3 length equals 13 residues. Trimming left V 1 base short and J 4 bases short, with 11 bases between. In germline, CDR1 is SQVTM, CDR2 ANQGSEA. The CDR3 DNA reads TGCAGCGTTGAAGGCAGGTCTCGTTACGAGCAGTACTTC. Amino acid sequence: CSVEGRSRYEQYF.

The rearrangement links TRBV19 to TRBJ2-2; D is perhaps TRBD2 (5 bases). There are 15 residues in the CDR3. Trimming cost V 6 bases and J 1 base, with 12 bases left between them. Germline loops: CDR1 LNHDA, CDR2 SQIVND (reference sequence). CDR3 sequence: CASSLAVRNTGELFF. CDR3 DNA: TGTGCCAGTAGCCTAGCTGTGCGGAACACCGGGGAGCTGTTTTTT.

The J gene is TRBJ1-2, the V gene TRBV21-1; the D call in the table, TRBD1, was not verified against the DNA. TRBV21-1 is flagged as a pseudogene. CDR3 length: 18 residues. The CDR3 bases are TGTGCCAGCAGCAAAGCGTCGAAGGGGGCAAGACCTAACTATGGCTACACCTTC. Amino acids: CASSKASKGARPNYGYTF.

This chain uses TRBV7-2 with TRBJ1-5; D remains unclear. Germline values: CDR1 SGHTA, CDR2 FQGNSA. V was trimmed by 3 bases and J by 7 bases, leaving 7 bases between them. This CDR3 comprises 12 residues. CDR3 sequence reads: CASSFEGQPQHF. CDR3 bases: TGTGCCAGCAGCTTCGAGGGACAGCCCCAGCATTTT.

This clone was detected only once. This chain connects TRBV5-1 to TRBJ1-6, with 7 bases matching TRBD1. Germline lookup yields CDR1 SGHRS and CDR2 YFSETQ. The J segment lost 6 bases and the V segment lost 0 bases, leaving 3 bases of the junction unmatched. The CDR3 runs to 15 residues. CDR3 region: CASSLAPGGNSPLHF. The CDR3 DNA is TGCGCCAGCAGCTTGGCCCCAGGGGGTAATTCACCCCTCCACTTT.

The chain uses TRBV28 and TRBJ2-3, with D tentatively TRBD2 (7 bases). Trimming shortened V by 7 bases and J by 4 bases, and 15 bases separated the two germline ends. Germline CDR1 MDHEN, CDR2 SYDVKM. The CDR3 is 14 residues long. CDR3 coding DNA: TGTGCCAGCACCGTGGGGGGGCGAGCAGATACGCAGTATTTT. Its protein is CASTVGGRADTQYF.

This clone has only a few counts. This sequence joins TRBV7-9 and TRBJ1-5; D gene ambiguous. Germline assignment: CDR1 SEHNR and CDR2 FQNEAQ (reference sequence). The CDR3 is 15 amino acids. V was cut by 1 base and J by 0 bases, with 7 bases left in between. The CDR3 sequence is CASSLGGYSNQPQHF. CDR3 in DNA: TGTGCCAGCAGCTTAGGAGGCTATAGCAATCAGCCCCAGCATTTT.

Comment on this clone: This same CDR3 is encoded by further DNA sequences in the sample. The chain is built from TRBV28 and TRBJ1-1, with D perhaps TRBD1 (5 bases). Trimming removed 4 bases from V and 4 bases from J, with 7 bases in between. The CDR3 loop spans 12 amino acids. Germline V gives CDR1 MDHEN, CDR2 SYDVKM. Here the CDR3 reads CASSSGGTEAFF. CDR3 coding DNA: TGTGCCAGCAGTTCGGGGGGCACTGAAGCTTTCTTT.

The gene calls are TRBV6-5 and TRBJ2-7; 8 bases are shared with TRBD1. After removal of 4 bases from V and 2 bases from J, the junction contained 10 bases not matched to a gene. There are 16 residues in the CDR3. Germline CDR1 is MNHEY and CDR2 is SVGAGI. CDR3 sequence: CASSLGGTGLTYEQYF. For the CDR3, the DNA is TGTGCCAGCAGTTTAGGCGGGACAGGACTTACCTACGAGCAGTACTTC.

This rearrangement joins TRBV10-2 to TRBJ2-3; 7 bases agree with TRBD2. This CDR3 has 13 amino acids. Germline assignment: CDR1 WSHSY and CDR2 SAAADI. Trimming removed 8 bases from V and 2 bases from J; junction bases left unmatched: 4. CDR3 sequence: CASSSGFTDTQYF. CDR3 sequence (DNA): TGCGCCAGCTCTAGCGGATTCACAGATACGCAGTATTTT.

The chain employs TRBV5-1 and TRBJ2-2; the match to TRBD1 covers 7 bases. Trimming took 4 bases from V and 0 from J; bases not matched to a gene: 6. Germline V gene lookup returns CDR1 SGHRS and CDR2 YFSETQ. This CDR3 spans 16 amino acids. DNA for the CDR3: TGCGCCAGCAGCCCGCGGCAGGGGGCGAACACCGGGGAGCTGTTTTTT. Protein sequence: CASSPRQGANTGELFF.